Below, one T cell receptor (beta chain) is given with its context. V was clipped by 4 bases and J by 10 bases, with 17 bases between them. Germline loops: CDR1 MNHNS, CDR2 SASEGT. The CDR3 covers 15 residues. Researchers report immunoSEQ v3.0 was run at survey level. This table comes from immunoSEQ multiplex PCR, and its TCRdb copy is limited to in-frame clones, with some not included. The sample contains under 45,000 clones, roughly four fifths of which appear only once. This sample is drawn from a study of long-term antiretroviral therapy in people with HIV. The sample here was unsorted PBMCs, taken 1 year after starting antiretroviral therapy. The J gene is TRBJ1-6, the V gene TRBV6-1; no clear D gene. This receptor was obtained from a man in his late teens or twenties with HIV. CDR3 coding DNA: TGTGCCAGCAGTGTGGAGATTAGAGGAGGGTCACCCCTCCACTTT. As protein: CASSVEIRGGSPLHF.